This T cell receptor beta chain is from a study of beta chain features in type 1 diabetes. The table lists this clone with a few counts. Germline CDR1 is KGHSH and CDR2 is LQKENI. This CDR3 is 15 amino acids long. Unmatched junction bases numbered 8, after V lost 3 bases and J lost 4 bases. Every single donor gave one heparinised blood draw, and these averaged around 0.12 L. Markers CD45RO/CCR7/CD25/CD127/CD95/CD27 served to sort CD4+ naive, central memory, regulatory and stem cell-like memory cells. Post-sort purity exceeded 98% for all sorted populations. Expressed TCRB transcripts got sequenced, as all isolated RNA was reverse transcribed. The data were produced by immunoSEQ multiplex PCR, yet TCRdb's version contains in-frame clones alone and is incomplete. The repertoire consists of approximately 140,000 clones, with approximately 52% occurring once and the leading ten covering roughly 0.43%.

Sequencing was carried out using Tregs from blood. This chain links TRBV18 with TRBJ2-7; TRBD1 agrees at 8 bases. The sequence was collected from a man younger than 35 in good health. The CDR3 coding sequence is TGTGCCAGCTCACCGTCCGGGACAGGAGGTTACGAGCAGTACTTC. Protein sequence: CASSPSGTGGYEQYF. The full variable domain, in which reference TRBV18 and TRBJ2-7 provide the parts outside the CDR3, is NAGVMQNPRHLVRRRGQEARLRCSPMKGHSHVYWYRQLPEEGLKFMVYLQKENIIDESGMPKERFSAEFPKEGPSILRIQQVVRGDSAAYFCASSPSGTGGYEQYFGPGTRLTVT.